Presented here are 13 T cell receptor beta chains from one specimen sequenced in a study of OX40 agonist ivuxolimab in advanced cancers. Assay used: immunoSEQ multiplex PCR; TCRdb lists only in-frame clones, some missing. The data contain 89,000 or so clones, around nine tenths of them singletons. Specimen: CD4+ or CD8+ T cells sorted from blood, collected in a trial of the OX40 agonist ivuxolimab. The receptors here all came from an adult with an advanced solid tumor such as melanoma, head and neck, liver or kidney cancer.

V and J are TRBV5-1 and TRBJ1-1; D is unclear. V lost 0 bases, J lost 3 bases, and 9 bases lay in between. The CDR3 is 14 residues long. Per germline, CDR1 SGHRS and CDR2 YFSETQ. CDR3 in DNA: TGCGCCAGCAGCTTGGATGGACCGGACACTGAAGCTTTCTTT. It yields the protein CASSLDGPDTEAFF.

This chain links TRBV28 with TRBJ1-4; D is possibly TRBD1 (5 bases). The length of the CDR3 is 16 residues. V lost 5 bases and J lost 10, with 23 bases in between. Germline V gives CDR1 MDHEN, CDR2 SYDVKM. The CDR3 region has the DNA TGTGCCAGCAGTACCCCGGGACGGAGTAATGCCGTAAAACTGTTTTTT. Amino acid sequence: CASSTPGRSNAVKLFF.

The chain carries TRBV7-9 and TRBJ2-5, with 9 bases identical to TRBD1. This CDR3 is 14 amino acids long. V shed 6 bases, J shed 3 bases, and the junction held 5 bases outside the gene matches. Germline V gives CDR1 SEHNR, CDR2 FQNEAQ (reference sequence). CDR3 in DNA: TGTGCCAGCAGGGTACAGGGGGCAGAAGAGACCCAGTACTTC. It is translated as CASRVQGAEETQYF. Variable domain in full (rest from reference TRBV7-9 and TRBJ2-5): DTGVSQNPRHKITKRGQNVTFRCDPISEHNRLYWYRQTLGQGPEFLTYFQNEAQLEKSRLLSDRFSAERPKGSFSTLEIQRTEQGDSAMYLCASRVQGAEETQYFGPGTRLLVL.

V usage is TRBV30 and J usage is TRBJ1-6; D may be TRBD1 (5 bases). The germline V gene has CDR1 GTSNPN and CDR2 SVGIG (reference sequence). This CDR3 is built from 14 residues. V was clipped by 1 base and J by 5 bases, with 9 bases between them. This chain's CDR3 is CAWSEGLNNSPLHF. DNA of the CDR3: TGTGCCTGGAGTGAGGGACTGAATAATTCACCCCTCCACTTT.

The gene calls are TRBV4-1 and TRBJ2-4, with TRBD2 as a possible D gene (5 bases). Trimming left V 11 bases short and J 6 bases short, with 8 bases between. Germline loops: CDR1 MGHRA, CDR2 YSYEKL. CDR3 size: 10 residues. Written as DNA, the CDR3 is TGCGCCCCTGAGGGAAACATTCAGTACTTC. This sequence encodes CAPEGNIQYF.

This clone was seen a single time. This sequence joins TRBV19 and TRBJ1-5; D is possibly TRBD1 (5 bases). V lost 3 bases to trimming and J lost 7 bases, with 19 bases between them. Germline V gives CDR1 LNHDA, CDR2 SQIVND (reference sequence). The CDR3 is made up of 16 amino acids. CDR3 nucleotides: TGTGCCAGTAGTATCGAGGGGATGTTTTTGGGGCAGCCCCAGCATTTT. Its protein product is CASSIEGMFLGQPQHF.

The CDR3 protein is CASNPGQGWDNEQFF. The CDR3 DNA reads as TGCGCCAGCAACCCAGGGCAGGGGTGGGACAATGAGCAGTTCTTC. The chain employs TRBV5-1 and TRBJ2-1, with D tentatively TRBD1 (6 bases). Trimming pared 6 bases from V and 5 bases from J, leaving 18 bases between. The germline gives CDR1 SGHRS, CDR2 YFSETQ. The CDR3 sequence is 15 residues long.

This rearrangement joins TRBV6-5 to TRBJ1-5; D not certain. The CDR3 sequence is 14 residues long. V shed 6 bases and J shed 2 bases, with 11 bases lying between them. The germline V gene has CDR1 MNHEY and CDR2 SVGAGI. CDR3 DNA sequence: TGTGCCAGCAGGCCCCTGGGTGGCAATCAGCCCCAGCATTTT. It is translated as CASRPLGGNQPQHF.

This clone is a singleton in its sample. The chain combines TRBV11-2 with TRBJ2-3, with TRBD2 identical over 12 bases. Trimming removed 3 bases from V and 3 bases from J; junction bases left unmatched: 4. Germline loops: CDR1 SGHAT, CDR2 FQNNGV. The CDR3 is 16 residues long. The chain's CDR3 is CASSLLAGGRTDTQYF. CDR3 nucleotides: TGTGCCAGCAGCTTGCTAGCGGGAGGGAGAACAGATACGCAGTATTTT. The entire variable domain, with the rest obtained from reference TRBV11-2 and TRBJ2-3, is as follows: EAGVAQSPRYKIIEKRQSVAFWCNPISGHATLYWYQQILGQGPKLLIQFQNNGVVDDSQLPKDRFSAERLKGVDSTLKIQPAKLEDSAVYLCASSLLAGGRTDTQYFGPGTRLTVL.

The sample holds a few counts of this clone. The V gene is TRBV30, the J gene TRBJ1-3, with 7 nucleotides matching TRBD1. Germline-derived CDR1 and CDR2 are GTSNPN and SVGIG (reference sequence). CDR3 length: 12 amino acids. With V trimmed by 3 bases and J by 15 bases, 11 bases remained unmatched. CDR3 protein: CAWSDGRDRRYF. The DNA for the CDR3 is TGTGCCTGGAGCGACGGCCGGGACAGAAGATATTTT.

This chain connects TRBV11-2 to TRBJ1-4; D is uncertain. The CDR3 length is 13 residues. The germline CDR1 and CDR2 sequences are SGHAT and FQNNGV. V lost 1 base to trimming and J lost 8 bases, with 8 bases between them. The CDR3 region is CASSLGGIEKLFF. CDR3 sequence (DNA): TGTGCCAGCAGCTTAGGCGGGATCGAAAAACTGTTTTTT.

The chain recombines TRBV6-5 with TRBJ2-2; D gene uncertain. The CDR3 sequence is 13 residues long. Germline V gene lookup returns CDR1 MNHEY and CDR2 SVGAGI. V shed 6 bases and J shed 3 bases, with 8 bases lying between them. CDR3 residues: CASRPSDTGELFF. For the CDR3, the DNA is TGTGCCAGCAGGCCCTCGGACACCGGGGAGCTGTTTTTT.

The CDR3 region has the DNA TGTGCCAGCAGCCGTGGTGGGGCCAGTCAGCCCCAGCATTTT. This gives the protein CASSRGGASQPQHF. This chain joins TRBV6-6 and TRBJ1-5, with D tentatively TRBD1 (5 bases). The CDR3 is 14 residues long. V was pared by 6 bases and J by 6 bases, with 15 bases between. The germline V gene has CDR1 MNHNY and CDR2 SVGAGI (reference sequence).